The 12 T cell receptor beta chains presented below share a single source sample, sequenced in a study of cytomegalovirus exposure and HLA in healthy donors. With 60 Vbeta and 13 Jbeta primers, the PCR was carried out. The method was immunoSEQ multiplex PCR; TCRdb's version includes in-frame clones alone and lacks a portion of them. The repertoire has approximately 150,000 clones, around 65% of them found once; the top ten carry about 3%. Input material: PBMCs. The source is a woman aged 25 to 39 in good health and CMV-seropositive.

This chain connects TRBV14 to TRBJ1-2, with 8 bases matching TRBD1. This CDR3 region has 13 residues. V gave up 5 bases and J gave up 3 bases; unmatched junction bases: 2. Germline V gene sequence: CDR1 SGHDN, CDR2 FVKESK. The CDR3 DNA is TGTGCCAGCAGCGGACAGGGCGACTATGGCTACACCTTC. Protein product: CASSGQGDYGYTF.

V is TRBV18 and J is TRBJ1-4; TRBD1 might be the D (5 bases). CDR3 size: 15 residues. Germline V gives CDR1 KGHSH, CDR2 LQKENI. Deletions cut 6 bases from V and 2 bases from J, with 13 bases between. CDR3 DNA: TGTGCCAGCTCGCTCAGGGTTGCGACTAATGAAAAACTGTTTTTT. Its protein product is CASSLRVATNEKLFF.

This chain joins TRBV4-2 and TRBJ2-1; possible D gene TRBD2, 6 bases. Germline CDR1 reads LGHNA; CDR2 reads YNFKEQ. The CDR3 runs to 14 residues. V was cut by 5 bases and J by 10 bases, with 18 bases left in between. Here the CDR3 DNA reads TGTGCCAGCAGCTTCGGGGGTATTGCGGGGGAGCAGTTCTTC. As protein: CASSFGGIAGEQFF.

The rearrangement joins TRBV21-1 to TRBJ2-3; the table names TRBD2, a call not compared with the DNA. TRBV21-1 has pseudogene status. This CDR3 is built from 20 residues. The CDR3 loop reads CASSYRGRQDVEGSTDTQYF. The CDR3 region has the DNA TGTGCCAGCAGCTATCGGGGCCGGCAGGACGTGGAGGGAAGCACAGATACGCAGTATTTT.

The rearrangement uses TRBV10-3 and TRBJ2-3; TRBD2 might be the D (5 bases). With 4 bases removed from V and 0 bases from J, the gap between germline ends came to 8 bases. CDR3 length equals 14 residues. The germline gives CDR1 ENHRY, CDR2 SYGVKD. The CDR3 spells CAISGAVSTDTQYF. DNA of the CDR3: TGTGCCATCAGTGGAGCGGTAAGCACAGATACGCAGTATTTT.

The chain links TRBV11-2 to TRBJ2-7; unclear D gene. There are 14 residues in the CDR3. V lost 0 bases to trimming and J lost 4 bases, with 10 bases between them. The germline V gene encodes CDR1 SGHAT and CDR2 FQNNGV. As DNA, the CDR3 is TGTGCCAGCAGCTTAGATCCGGGTCCTTACGAGCAGTACTTC. The encoded protein is CASSLDPGPYEQYF.

The V gene is TRBV7-9, the J gene TRBJ1-1; the match to TRBD1 covers 7 bases. CDR3 length: 15 amino acids. The germline V gene encodes CDR1 SEHNR and CDR2 FQNEAQ (reference sequence). V shed 5 bases and J 4 bases; nucleotides not matched to a gene: 10. CDR3: CASSRRQGPRTEAFF. Written as DNA, the CDR3 is TGTGCCAGCAGCCGGAGACAGGGTCCCCGCACTGAAGCTTTCTTT. The full variable domain, completed using reference TRBV7-9 and TRBJ1-1, is DTGVSQNPRHKITKRGQNVTFRCDPISEHNRLYWYRQTLGQGPEFLTYFQNEAQLEKSRLLSDRFSAERPKGSFSTLEIQRTEQGDSAMYLCASSRRQGPRTEAFFGQGTRLTVV.

This clone showed up just a few times. The chain joins TRBV6-1 to TRBJ2-3, with a tentative D call TRBD2 (5 bases). Looked up from germline, CDR1 is MNHNS and CDR2 is SASEGT. V gave up 6 bases and J gave up 2 bases, with 12 bases separating them. The CDR3 is 14 amino acids. CDR3 nucleotides: TGTGCCAGCAGACTAGACCGGGACACAGATACGCAGTATTTT. Protein: CASRLDRDTDTQYF.

This clone has only a few counts. This chain links TRBV18 with TRBJ2-3; TRBD1 is a possible D gene (5 bases). The length of the CDR3 is 12 residues. From germline, CDR1 is KGHSH and CDR2 LQKENI. The V gene lost 6 bases and the J gene lost 4 bases, with 8 bases spanning the gap. The CDR3 nucleotides read TGTGCCAGCTCCAGGGCCGCAGATACGCAGTATTTT. Translated: CASSRAADTQYF. The variable domain in full, with the rest retrieved from reference TRBV18 and TRBJ2-3, is NAGVMQNPRHLVRRRGQEARLRCSPMKGHSHVYWYRQLPEEGLKFMVYLQKENIIDESGMPKERFSAEFPKEGPSILRIQQVVRGDSAAYFCASSRAADTQYFGPGTRLTVL.

The chain links TRBV10-3 to TRBJ2-7, with TRBD2 identical over 13 bases. CDR1 is ENHRY and CDR2 is SYGVKD in the germline V gene. CDR3 length: 19 residues. V gave up 10 bases and J gave up 2 bases; unmatched junction bases: 20. CDR3 sequence reads: CATTGDTGTSGAATYEQYF. The CDR3 DNA reads as TGTGCCACAACCGGGGATACCGGGACTAGCGGGGCCGCTACCTACGAGCAGTACTTC.

The rearrangement uses TRBV2 and TRBJ1-4, with D possibly being TRBD1 (5 bases). The CDR3 extends over 14 amino acids. Germline V CDR1 and CDR2: SNHLY, FYNNEI. Trimming pared 8 bases from V and 7 bases from J, leaving 17 bases between. The CDR3 sequence: CASEGTTGGEKLFF. CDR3 DNA sequence: TGTGCCAGCGAGGGGACGACGGGGGGTGAAAAACTGTTTTTT.

This clone showed up just a few times. The V gene is TRBV10-3, the J gene TRBJ2-7; 7 bases align to TRBD1. Unmatched junction bases numbered 4, after V lost 5 bases and J lost 6 bases. CDR3 length: 12 residues. The germline V gene encodes CDR1 ENHRY and CDR2 SYGVKD. CDR3 DNA sequence: TGTGCCATCAGTACACACAGGGGCGAGCAGTACTTC. Translating it yields CAISTHRGEQYF.